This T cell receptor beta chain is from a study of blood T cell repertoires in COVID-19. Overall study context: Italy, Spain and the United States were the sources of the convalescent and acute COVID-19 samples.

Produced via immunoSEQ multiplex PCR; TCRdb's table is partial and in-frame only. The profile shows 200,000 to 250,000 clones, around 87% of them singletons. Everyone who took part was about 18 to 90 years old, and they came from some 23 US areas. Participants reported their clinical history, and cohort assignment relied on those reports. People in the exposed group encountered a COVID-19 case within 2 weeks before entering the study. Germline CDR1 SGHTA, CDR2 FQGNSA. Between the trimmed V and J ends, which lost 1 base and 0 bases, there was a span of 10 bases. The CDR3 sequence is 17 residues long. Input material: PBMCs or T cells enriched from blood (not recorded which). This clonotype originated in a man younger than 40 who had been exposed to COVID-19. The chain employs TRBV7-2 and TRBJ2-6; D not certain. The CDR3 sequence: CASSLGLQISGANVLTF. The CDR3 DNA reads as TGTGCCAGCAGCTTAGGTCTACAGATCTCTGGGGCCAACGTCCTGACTTTC. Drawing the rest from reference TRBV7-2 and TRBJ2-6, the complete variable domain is GAGVSQSPSNKVTEKGKDVELRCDPISGHTALYWYRQSLGQGLEFLIYFQGNSAPDKSGLPSDRFSAERTGGSVSTLTIQRTQQEDSAVYLCASSLGLQISGANVLTFGAGSRLTVL.